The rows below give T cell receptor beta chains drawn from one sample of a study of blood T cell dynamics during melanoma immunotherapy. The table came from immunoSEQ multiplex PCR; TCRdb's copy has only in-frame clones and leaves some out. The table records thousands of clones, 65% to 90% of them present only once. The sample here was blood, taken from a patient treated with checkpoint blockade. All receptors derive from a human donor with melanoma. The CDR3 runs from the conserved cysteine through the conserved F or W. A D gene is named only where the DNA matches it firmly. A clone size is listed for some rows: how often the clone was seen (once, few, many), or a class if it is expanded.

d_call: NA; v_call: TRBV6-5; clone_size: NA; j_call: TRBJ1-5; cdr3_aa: CASSPPKRPQHF; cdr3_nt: TGTGCCAGCAGTCCCCCCAAGCGACCCCAGCATTTT
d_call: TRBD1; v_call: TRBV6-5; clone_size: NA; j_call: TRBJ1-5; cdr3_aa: CASSFRGYNQPQHF; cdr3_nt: TGTGCCAGCAGCTTCAGGGGGTACAATCAGCCCCAGCATTTT
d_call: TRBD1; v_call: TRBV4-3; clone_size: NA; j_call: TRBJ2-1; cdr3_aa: CASSQDDRQGGNEQFF; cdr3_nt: TGCGCCAGCAGCCAAGATGACCGACAGGGGGGCAATGAGCAGTTCTTC
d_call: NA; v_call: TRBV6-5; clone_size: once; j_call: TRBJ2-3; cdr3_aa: CASTYTDTQYF; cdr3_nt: TGTGCCAGCACCTACACAGATACGCAGTATTTT
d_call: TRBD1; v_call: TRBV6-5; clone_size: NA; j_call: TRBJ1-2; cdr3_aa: CASSYGDSTYGYTF; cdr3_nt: TGTGCCAGCAGTTATGGGGACAGCACCTATGGCTACACCTTC
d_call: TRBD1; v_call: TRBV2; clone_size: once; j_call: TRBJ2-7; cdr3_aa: CASSRGQGLNEQYF; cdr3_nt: TGTGCCAGCAGTCGCGGACAGGGGTTGAACGAGCAGTACTTC
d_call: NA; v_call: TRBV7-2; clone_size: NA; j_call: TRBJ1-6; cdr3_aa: CASSLLGVGDSPLHF; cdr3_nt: TGTGCCAGCAGCTTATTGGGGGTGGGGGATTCACCCCTCCACTTT
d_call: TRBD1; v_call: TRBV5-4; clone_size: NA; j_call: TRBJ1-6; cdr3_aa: CASSSLAYPDRDNSPLHF; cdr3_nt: TGTGCCAGCAGCTCCCTAGCTTATCCGGACAGGGATAATTCACCCCTCCACTTT
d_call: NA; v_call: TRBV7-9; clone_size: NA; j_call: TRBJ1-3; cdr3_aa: CASNLLGAGNTIYF; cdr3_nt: TGTGCCAGCAACCTATTGGGGGCTGGAAACACCATATATTTT
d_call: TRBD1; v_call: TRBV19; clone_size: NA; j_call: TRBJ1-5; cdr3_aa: CASGGQGIGEPQHF; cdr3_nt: TGTGCCAGTGGAGGACAGGGTATTGGGGAGCCCCAGCATTTT
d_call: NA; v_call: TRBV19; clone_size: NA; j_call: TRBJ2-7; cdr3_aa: CASSMQSSYEQYF; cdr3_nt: TGTGCCAGTAGTATGCAGAGCTCCTACGAGCAGTACTTC
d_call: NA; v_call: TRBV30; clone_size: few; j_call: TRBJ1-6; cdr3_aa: CAWSVRGADSPLHF; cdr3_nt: TGTGCCTGGAGTGTTAGGGGCGCGGATTCACCCCTCCACTTT
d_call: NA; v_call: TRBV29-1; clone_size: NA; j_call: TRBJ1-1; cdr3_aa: CSVGREGTEAFF; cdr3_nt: TGCAGCGTTGGGAGGGAGGGCACTGAAGCTTTCTTT
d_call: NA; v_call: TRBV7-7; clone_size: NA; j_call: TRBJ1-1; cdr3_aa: CASSPRGYRIPNTEAFF; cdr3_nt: TGTGCTAGCAGCCCCCGAGGGTATCGGATACCGAACACTGAAGCTTTCTTT
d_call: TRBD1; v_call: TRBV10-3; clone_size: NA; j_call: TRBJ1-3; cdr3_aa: CAINRDSPGNTIYF; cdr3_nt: TGTGCCATCAACCGGGACAGTCCTGGAAACACCATATATTTT
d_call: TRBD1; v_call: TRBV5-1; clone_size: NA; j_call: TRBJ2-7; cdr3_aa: CASSFSTGGEQYF; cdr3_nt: TGCGCCAGCAGCTTTTCGACAGGGGGAGAGCAGTACTTC
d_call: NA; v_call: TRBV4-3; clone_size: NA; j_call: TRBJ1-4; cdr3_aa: CASSHQSGTGHEKLFF; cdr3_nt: TGCGCCAGCAGCCACCAATCCGGGACGGGGCATGAAAAACTGTTTTTT
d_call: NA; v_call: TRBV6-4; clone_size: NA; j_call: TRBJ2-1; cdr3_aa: CASSDTDSSYNEQFF; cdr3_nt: TGTGCCAGCAGTGACACGGACTCTTCCTACAATGAGCAGTTCTTC
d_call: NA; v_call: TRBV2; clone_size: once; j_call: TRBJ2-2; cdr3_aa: CASSLSSTGELFF; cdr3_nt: TGTGCCAGCAGCCTTTCATCCACCGGGGAGCTGTTTTTT
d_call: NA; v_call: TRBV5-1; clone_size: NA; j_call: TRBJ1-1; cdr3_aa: CASSLEPYTEAFF; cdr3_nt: TGCGCCAGCAGCTTGGAACCTTACACTGAAGCTTTCTTT
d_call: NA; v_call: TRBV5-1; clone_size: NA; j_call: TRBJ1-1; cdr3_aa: CASSLGPQGSNTEAFF; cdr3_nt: TGCGCCAGCAGCTTGGGGCCACAGGGTTCGAACACTGAAGCTTTCTTT
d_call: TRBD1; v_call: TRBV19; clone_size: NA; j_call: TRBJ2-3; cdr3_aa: CASSTRQGGSTDTQYF; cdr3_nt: TGTGCCAGTAGTACCCGACAGGGGGGTAGCACAGATACGCAGTATTTT
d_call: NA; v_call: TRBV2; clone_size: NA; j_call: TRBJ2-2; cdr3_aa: CASRNGYRNTGELFF; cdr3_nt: TGTGCCAGCAGGAACGGCTACAGGAACACCGGGGAGCTGTTTTTT
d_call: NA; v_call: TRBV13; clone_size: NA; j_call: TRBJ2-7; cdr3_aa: CASSYSDISYEQYF; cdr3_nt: TGTGCCAGCAGCTACTCGGACATCTCCTACGAGCAGTACTTC
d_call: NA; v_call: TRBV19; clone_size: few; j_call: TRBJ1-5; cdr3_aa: CASSQQGDSNQPQHF; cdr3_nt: TGTGCCAGTAGTCAGCAGGGTGATAGCAATCAGCCCCAGCATTTT
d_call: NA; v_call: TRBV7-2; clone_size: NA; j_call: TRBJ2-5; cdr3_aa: CASSLWVSAQETQYF; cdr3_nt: TGTGCCAGCAGCTTATGGGTTAGCGCACAAGAGACCCAGTACTTC
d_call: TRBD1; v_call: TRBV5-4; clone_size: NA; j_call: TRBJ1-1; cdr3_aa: CASSLRYRGTEAFF; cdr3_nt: TGTGCCAGCAGCTTAAGGTACAGGGGCACTGAAGCTTTCTTT
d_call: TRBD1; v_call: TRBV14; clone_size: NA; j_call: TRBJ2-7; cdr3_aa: CASSQLRNRGNTYEQYF; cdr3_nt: TGTGCCAGCAGCCAACTTCGTAACAGGGGAAACACCTACGAGCAGTACTTC
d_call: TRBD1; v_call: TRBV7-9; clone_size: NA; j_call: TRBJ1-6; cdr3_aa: CASSFRDRGYSPLHF; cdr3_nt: TGTGCCAGCAGCTTCCGGGACAGAGGGTATTCACCCCTCCACTTT
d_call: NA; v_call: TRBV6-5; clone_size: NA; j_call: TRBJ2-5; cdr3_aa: CASRRLGTQYF; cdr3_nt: TGTGCCAGCAGGCGCCTGGGGACCCAGTACTTC
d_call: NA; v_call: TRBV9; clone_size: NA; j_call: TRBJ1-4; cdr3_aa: CASSAGPRISEKLFF; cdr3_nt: TGTGCCAGCAGCGCTGGACCGCGGATTAGTGAAAAACTGTTTTTT
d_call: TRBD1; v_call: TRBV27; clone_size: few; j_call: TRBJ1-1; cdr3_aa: CASRPLDRGDTEAFF; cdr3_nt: TGTGCCAGCAGGCCCTTAGACAGGGGTGACACTGAAGCTTTCTTT
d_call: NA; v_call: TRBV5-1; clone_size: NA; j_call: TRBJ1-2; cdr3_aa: CASSLAGQSGYTF; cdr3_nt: TGCGCCAGCAGCTTGGCAGGACAGTCTGGCTACACCTTC
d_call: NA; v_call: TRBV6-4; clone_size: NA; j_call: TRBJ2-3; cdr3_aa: CASSVRGNADTQYF; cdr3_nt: TGTGCCAGCAGTGTACGCGGGAACGCAGATACGCAGTATTTT
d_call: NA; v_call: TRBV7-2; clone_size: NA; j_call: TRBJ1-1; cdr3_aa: CASSYGPGAEAFF; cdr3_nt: TGTGCCAGCAGCTACGGCCCCGGTGCTGAAGCTTTCTTT
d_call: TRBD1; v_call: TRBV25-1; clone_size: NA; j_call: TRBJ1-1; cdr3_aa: CASSAGGDTEAFF; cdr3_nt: TGTGCCAGCAGCGCAGGGGGGGACACTGAAGCTTTCTTT
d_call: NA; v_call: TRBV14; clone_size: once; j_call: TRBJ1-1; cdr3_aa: CASSRLRGGTEAFF; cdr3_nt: TGTGCCAGCAGCCGCCTCAGAGGTGGCACTGAAGCTTTCTTT
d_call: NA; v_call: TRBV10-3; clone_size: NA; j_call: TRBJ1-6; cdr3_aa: CAISESGTVDSPLHF; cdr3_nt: TGTGCCATCAGTGAGTCCGGGACGGTGGATTCACCCCTCCACTTT
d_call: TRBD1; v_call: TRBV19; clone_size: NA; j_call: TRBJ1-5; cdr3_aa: CASSSGRGPSNQPQHF; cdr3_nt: TGTGCCAGTAGTTCGGGCAGGGGGCCGAGCAATCAGCCCCAGCATTTT
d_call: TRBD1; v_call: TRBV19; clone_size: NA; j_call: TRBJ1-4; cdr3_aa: CATTGQGGEKLFF; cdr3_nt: TGTGCCACCACCGGACAGGGGGGTGAAAAACTGTTTTTT
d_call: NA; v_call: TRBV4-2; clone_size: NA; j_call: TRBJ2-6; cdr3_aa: CASSQDPGDGANVLTF; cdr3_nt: TGTGCCAGCAGCCAAGATCCGGGGGATGGGGCCAACGTCCTGACTTTC
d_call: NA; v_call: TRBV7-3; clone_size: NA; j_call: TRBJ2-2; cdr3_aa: CASSLTGELFF; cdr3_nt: TGTGCCAGCAGCTTAACCGGGGAGCTGTTTTTT
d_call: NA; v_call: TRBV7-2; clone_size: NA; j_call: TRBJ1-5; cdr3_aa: CASSLEAGWGAQHF; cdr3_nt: TGTGCCAGCAGCTTAGAGGCAGGGTGGGGAGCCCAGCATTTT
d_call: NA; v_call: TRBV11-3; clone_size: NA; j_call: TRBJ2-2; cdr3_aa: CASSLDWGRQGDTGELFF; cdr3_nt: TGTGCCAGCAGCTTAGATTGGGGCCGGCAGGGAGACACCGGGGAGCTGTTTTTT
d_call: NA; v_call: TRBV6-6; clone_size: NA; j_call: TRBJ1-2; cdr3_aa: CAARVPRIGYTF; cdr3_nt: TGTGCCGCCAGGGTGCCTAGGATCGGCTACACCTTC
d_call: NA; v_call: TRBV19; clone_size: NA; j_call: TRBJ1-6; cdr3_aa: CASSILLNSPLHF; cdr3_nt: TGTGCCAGTAGTATCTTATTAAATTCACCCCTCCACTTT
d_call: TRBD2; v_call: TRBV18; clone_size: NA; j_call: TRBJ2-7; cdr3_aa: CASSLAGGYEQYF; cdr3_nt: TGTGCCAGCTCTCTAGCGGGGGGGTACGAGCAGTACTTC
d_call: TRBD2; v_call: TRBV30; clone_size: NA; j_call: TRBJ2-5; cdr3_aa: CAWSGGTSVETQYF; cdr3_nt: TGTGCCTGGAGTGGAGGGACTAGCGTAGAGACCCAGTACTTC
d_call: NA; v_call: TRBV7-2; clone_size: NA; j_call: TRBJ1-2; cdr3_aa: CASSLAGALSGYTF; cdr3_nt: TGTGCCAGCAGCTTAGCGGGGGCATTAAGTGGCTACACCTTC
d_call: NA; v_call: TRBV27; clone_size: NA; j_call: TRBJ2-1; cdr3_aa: CASSLSLPEYNEQFF; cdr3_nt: TGTGCCAGCAGTTTAAGTCTACCCGAGTACAATGAGCAGTTCTTC
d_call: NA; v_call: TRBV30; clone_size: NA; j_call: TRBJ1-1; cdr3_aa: CAGTGTLAFF; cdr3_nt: TGTGCCGGGACGGGAACTCTGGCTTTCTTT
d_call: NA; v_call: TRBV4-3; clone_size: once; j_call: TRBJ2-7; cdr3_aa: CASSQQGDLGEQYF; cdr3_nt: TGCGCCAGCAGCCAACAGGGTGACTTGGGCGAGCAGTACTTC
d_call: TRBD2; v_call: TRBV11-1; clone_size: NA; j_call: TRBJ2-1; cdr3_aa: CASSLLLAGDNEQFF; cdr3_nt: TGTGCCAGCAGCTTACTGCTAGCGGGGGACAATGAGCAGTTCTTC